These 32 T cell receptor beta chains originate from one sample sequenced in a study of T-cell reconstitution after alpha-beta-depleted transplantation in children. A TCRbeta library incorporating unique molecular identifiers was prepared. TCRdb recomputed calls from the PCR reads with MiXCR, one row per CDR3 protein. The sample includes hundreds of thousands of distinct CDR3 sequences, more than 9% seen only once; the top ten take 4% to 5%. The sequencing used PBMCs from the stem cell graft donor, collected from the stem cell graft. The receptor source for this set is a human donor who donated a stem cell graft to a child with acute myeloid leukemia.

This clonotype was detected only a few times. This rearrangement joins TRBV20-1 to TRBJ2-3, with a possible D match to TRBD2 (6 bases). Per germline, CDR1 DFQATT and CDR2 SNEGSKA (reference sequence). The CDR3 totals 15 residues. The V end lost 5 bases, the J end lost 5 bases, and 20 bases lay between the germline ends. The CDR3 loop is CSALRRGGDGDTQYF. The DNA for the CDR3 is TGCAGTGCTCTCAGACGGGGAGGAGATGGAGATACGCAGTATTTT.

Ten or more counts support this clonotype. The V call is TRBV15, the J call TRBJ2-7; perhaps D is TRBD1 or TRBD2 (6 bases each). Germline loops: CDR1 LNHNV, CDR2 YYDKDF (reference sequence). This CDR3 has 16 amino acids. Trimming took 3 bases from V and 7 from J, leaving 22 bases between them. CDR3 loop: CATSSDRRPGAREQYF. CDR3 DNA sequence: TGTGCCACCAGCAGTGATCGGCGTCCGGGGGCGAGGGAGCAGTACTTC.

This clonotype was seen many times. CDR3 in amino acids: CASRPSGRDTQYF. The DNA for the CDR3 is TGTGCCAGCAGGCCTAGCGGGAGGGATACGCAGTATTTT. The chain links TRBV6-2 or TRBV6-3 to TRBJ2-3; 11 nucleotides agree with TRBD2. Trimming removed 6 bases from V and 6 bases from J; junction bases left unmatched: 2. The CDR3 is 13 residues long. CDR1 is MNHEY, CDR2 SVGEGT, per germline.

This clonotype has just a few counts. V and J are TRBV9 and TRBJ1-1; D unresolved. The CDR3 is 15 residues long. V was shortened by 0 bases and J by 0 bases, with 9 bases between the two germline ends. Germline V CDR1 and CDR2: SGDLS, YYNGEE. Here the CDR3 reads CASSVGNQVNTEAFF. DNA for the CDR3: TGTGCCAGCAGCGTAGGAAATCAGGTGAACACTGAAGCTTTCTTT.

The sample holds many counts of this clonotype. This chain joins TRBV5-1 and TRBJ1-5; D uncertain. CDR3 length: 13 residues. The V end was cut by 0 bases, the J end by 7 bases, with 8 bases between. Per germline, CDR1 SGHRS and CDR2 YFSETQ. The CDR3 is CASSLGPGQPQHF. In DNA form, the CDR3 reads TGCGCCAGCAGCTTGGGCCCCGGCCAGCCCCAGCATTTT.

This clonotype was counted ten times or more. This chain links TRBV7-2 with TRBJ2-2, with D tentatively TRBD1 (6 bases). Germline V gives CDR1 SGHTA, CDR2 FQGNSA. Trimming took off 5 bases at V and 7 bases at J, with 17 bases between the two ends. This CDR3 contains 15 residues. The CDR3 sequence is CASSTMLAQGGELFF. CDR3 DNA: TGTGCCAGCAGCACCATGCTTGCACAGGGCGGGGAGCTGTTTTTT.

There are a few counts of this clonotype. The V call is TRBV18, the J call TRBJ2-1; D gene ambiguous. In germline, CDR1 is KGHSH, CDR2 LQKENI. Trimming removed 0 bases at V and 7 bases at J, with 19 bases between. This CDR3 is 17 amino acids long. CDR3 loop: CASSPPVTSRLANEQFF. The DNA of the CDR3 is TGTGCCAGCTCACCACCGGTTACAAGTCGCCTGGCGAATGAGCAGTTCTTC.

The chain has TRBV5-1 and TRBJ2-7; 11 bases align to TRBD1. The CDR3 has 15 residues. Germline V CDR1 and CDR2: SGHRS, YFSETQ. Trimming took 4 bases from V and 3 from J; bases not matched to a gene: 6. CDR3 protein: CASSPGQGANYEQYF. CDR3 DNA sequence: TGCGCCAGCAGCCCCGGACAGGGGGCTAACTACGAGCAGTACTTC.

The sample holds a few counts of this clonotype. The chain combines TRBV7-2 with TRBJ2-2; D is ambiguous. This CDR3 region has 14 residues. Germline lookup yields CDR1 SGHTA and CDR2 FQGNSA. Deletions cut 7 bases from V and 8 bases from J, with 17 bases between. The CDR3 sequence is CASTKDPLFGELFF. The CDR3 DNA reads TGTGCCAGCACCAAGGACCCTCTCTTTGGGGAGCTGTTTTTT.

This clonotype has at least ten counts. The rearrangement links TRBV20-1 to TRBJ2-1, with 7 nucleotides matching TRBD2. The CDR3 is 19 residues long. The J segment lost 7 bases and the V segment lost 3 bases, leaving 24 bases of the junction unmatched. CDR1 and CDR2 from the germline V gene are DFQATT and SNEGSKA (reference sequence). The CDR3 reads CSASLNRREPLEEGNEQFF. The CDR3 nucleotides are TGCAGTGCTAGTTTGAATCGGCGGGAGCCCCTAGAGGAAGGGAATGAGCAGTTCTTC.

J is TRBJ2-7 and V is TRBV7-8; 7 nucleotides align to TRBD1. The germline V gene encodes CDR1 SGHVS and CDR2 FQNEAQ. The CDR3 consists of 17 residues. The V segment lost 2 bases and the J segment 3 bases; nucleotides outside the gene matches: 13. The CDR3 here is CASSLYLPGQLFYEQYF. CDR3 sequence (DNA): TGTGCCAGCAGCTTATATCTGCCGGGACAGCTTTTCTACGAGCAGTACTTC.

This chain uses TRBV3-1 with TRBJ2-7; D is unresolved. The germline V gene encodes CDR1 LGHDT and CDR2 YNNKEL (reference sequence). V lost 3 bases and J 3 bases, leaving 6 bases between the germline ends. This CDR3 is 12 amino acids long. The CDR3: CASSHANYEQYF. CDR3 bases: TGTGCCAGCAGCCACGCGAACTACGAGCAGTACTTC.

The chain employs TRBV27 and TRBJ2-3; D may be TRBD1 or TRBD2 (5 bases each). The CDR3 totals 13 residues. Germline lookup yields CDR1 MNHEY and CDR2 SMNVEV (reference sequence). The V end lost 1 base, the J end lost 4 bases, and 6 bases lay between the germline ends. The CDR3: CASSLWGPDTQYF. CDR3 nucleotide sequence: TGTGCCAGCAGTTTATGGGGACCAGATACGCAGTATTTT.

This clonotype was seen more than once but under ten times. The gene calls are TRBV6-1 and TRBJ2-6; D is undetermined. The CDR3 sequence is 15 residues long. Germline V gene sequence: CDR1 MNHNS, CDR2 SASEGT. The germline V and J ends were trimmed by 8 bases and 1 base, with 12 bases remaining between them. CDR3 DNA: TGTGCCAGCGCTTCGTTTAGATCTGGGGCCAACGTCCTGACTTTC. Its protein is CASASFRSGANVLTF.

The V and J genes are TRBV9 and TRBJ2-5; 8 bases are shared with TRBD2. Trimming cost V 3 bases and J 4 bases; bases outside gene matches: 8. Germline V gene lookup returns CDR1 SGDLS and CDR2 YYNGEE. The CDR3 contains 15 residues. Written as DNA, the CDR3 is TGTGCCAGCAGCGAGGGGTTGCGGGAGGCAGAGACCCAGTACTTC. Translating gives CASSEGLREAETQYF.

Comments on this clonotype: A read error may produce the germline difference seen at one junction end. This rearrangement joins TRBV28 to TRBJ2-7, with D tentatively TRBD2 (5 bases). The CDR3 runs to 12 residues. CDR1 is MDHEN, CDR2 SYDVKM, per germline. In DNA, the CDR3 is TGTGCCAGCTCCGGAAGAAACTGGGAGCAGAACTTC. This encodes CASSGRNWEQNF.

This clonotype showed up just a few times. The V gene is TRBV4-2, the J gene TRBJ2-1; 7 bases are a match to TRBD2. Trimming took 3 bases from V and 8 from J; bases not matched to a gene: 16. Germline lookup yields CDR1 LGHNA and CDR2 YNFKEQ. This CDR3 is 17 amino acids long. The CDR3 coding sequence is TGTGCCAGCAGCCAGGTGGGGGTTGGCGGGAGTTTTGATGAGCAGTTCTTC. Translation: CASSQVGVGGSFDEQFF.

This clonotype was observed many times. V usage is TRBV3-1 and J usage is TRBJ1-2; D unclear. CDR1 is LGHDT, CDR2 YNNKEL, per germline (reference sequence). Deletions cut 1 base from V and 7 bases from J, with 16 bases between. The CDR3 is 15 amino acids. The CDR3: CASSQGVWGSGGYTF. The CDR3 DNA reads TGTGCCAGCAGCCAAGGGGTCTGGGGATCAGGTGGCTACACCTTC.

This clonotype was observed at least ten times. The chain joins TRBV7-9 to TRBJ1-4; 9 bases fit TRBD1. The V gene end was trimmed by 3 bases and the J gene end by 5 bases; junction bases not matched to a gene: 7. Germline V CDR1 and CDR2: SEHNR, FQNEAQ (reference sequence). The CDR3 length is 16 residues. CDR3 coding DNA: TGTGCCAGCAGCTTTTTTGGGACAGGGAGCAATGAAAAACTGTTTTTT. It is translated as CASSFFGTGSNEKLFF.

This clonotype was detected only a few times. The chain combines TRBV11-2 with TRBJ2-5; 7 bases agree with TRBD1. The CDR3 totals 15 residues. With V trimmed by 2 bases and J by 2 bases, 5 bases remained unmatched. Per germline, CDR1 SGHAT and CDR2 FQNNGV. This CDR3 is CASSLLQGVQETQYF. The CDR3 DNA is TGTGCCAGCAGCTTATTGCAGGGGGTGCAAGAGACCCAGTACTTC.

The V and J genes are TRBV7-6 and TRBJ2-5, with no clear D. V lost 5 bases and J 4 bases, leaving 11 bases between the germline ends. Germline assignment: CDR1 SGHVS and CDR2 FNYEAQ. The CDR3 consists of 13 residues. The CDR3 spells CASSPTHRETQYF. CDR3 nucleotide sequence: TGTGCCAGCAGCCCTACCCATCGAGAGACCCAGTACTTC.

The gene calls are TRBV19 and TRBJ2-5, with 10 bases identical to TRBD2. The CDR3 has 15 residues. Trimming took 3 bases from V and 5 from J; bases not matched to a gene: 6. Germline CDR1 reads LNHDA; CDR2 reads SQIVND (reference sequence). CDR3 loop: CASSILAGAGETQYF. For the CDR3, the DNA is TGTGCCAGTAGTATTCTAGCGGGGGCTGGGGAGACCCAGTACTTC.

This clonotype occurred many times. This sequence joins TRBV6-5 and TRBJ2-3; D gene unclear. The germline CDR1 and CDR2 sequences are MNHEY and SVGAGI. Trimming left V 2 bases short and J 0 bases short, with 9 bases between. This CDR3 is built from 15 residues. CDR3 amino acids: CASSYGTTSTDTQYF. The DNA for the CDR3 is TGTGCCAGCAGTTACGGTACTACTAGCACAGATACGCAGTATTTT.

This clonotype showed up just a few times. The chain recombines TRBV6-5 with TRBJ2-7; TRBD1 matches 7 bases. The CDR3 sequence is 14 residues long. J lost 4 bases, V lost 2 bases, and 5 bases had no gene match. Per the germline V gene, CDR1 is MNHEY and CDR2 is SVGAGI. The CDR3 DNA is TGTGCCAGCAGTTACACGACAGGGCCTTACGAGCAGTACTTC. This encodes CASSYTTGPYEQYF.

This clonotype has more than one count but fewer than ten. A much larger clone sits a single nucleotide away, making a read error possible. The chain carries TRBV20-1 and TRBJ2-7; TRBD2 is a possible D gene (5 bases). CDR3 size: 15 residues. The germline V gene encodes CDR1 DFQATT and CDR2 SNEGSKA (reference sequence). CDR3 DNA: TGCTGTGCTAGCCCCGGCCAGCTAGCATCCTACGAGCAGTACTTC. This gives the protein CCASPGQLASYEQYF.

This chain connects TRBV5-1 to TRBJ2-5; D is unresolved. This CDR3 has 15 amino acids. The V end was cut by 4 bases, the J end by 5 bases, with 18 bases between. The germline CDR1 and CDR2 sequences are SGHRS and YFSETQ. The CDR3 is CASSRWTQTQETQYF. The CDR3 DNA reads TGCGCCAGCAGCCGCTGGACCCAGACACAGGAGACCCAGTACTTC.

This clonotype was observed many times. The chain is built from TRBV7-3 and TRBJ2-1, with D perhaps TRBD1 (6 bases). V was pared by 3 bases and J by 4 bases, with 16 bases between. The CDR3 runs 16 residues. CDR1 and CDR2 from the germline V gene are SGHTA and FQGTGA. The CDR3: CASSFTPSRGYNEQFF. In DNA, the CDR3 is TGTGCCAGCAGCTTTACTCCTAGCAGGGGATACAATGAGCAGTTCTTC. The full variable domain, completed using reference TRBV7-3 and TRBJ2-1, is GAGVSQTPSNKVTEKGKYVELRCDPISGHTALYWYRQSLGQGPEFLIYFQGTGAADDSGLPNDRFFAVRPEGSVSTLKIQRTERGDSAVYLCASSFTPSRGYNEQFFGPGTRLTVL.

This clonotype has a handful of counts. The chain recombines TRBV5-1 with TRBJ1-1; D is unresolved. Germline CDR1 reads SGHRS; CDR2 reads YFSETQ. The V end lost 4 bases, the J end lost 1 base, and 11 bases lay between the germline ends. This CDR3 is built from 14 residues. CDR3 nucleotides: TGCGCCAGCAGCGCCGGCGGTGGGAACACTGAAGCTTTCTTT. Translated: CASSAGGGNTEAFF.

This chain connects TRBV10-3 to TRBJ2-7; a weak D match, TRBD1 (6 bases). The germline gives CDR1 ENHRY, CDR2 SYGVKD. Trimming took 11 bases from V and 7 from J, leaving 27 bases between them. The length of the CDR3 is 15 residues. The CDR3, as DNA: TGTGCCGTGCTTTCGGGTGGTGGGGGCAATGGGGAGCAGTACTTC. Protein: CAVLSGGGGNGEQYF.

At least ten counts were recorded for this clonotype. The CDR3 DNA reads as TGTGCCAGCAGTTTACGGGCAGGGGACGAGCAGTACTTC. It specifies CASSLRAGDEQYF. The chain is built from TRBV12-3 or TRBV12-4 and TRBJ2-7, with a weak D call TRBD1 (6 bases). V dropped 2 bases and J dropped 5 bases, with 10 bases sitting between them. This CDR3 region has 13 residues.

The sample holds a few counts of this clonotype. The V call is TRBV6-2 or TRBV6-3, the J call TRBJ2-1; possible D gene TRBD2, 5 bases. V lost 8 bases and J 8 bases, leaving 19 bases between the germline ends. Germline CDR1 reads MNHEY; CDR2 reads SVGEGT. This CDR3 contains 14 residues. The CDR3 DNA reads TGTGCCAGCGGTGAGGAGCTAGCTATCCATGAGCAGTTCTTC. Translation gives CASGEELAIHEQFF.

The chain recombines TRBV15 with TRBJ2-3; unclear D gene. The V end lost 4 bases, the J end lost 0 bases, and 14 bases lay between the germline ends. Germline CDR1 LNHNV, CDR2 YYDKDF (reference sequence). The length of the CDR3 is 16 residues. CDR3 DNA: TGTGCCACCAGCATTCTATTAAGGGTCAGCACAGATACGCAGTATTTT. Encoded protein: CATSILLRVSTDTQYF.